This TCR beta chain was captured in a study of T-cell reconstitution after alpha-beta-depleted transplantation in children. This CDR3 comprises 13 residues. Trimming removed 8 bases at V and 2 bases at J, with 11 bases between. Germline V gives CDR1 ENHRY, CDR2 SYGVKD. This clonotype was found many times. TCRbeta library construction was performed incorporating unique molecular identifiers. Each CDR3 protein gets one entry after TCRdb re-called the PCR reads with MiXCR. The data contain almost 250,000 distinct CDR3 sequences, about 23% of them singletons. The origin of this receptor is a girl aged 2 to 10 with Fanconi anemia, due to receive a stem cell transplant. V usage is TRBV10-3 and J usage is TRBJ2-3; D unclear. Sequencing used PBMCs, obtained before TCRalphabeta/CD19-depleted stem cell transplant. CDR3 DNA: TGTGCCATCGGATCAGCGAACACAGATACGCAGTATTTT. Its protein product is CAIGSANTDTQYF.